Following are 32 T cell receptor beta chains from one sample sequenced in a study of control samples from healthy donors and cancer patients (dated by TCRdb to 2020 to 2021). The library relied on the immunoSEQ multiplex PCR assay. What TCRdb holds here is the immuneACCESS table cut down to in-frame rearrangements. Part of the clones is not present; checked against another copy, under half of the missing clones reflect an unresolved V gene, and the others are unexplained. The sample table lists approximately 87,000 clones, approximately 94% of them with a count of one. The top ten clonotypes cover about 1.3% of the sample. The sequencing input was PBMCs. Receptor source: a woman aged 40-49 years with lung cancer.

This clone has only one observation. The chain recombines TRBV5-1 with TRBJ2-2; perhaps TRBD1 as D (6 bases). Trimming removed 4 bases at V and 4 bases at J, with 14 bases between. The CDR3 runs 15 residues. Germline CDR1 and CDR2: SGHRS and YFSETQ. The CDR3 DNA is TGCGCCAGCAGCCCAGGATGGGGGCCCACCGGGGAGCTGTTTTTT. The encoded protein is CASSPGWGPTGELFF.

This chain connects TRBV3-1 (or the pseudogene TRBV3-2) to TRBJ2-5; D possibly uses TRBD1 or TRBD2 (5 bases each). The CDR3 loop spans 13 amino acids. The V end was cut by 8 bases, the J end by 3 bases, with 13 bases between. The germline V gene encodes CDR1 LGHDT and CDR2 YNNKEL (reference sequence). The CDR3 loop is CASEGQGEETQYF. Here the CDR3 DNA reads TGTGCCAGCGAGGGGCAGGGAGAAGAGACCCAGTACTTC.

The chain carries TRBV4-1 and TRBJ2-7; D is undetermined. CDR1 MGHRA and CDR2 YSYEKL come from the germline V gene. Deletions cut 2 bases from V and 3 bases from J, with 8 bases between. The CDR3 sequence is 13 residues long. The CDR3 bases are TGCGCCAGCAGCCAACAGTTATACTACGAGCAGTACTTC. It encodes CASSQQLYYEQYF.

This clone showed up just once. The rearrangement uses TRBV24-1 and TRBJ1-5; D gene unclear. Trimming removed 1 base from V and 0 bases from J, with 27 bases in between. The CDR3 consists of 22 residues. Germline V gene lookup returns CDR1 KGHDR and CDR2 SFDVKD. The CDR3 loop is CATSDFFSIRAQTTYSNQPQHF. The CDR3 DNA reads as TGTGCCACCAGTGATTTTTTCTCCATCCGGGCCCAGACTACATATAGCAATCAGCCCCAGCATTTT.

The V and J genes are TRBV6-5 and TRBJ1-2; unclear D gene. The CDR3 is 13 residues long. Looked up from germline, CDR1 is MNHEY and CDR2 is SVGAGI. The V gene lost 6 bases and the J gene lost 2 bases, with 10 bases spanning the gap. The CDR3: CASRVVGNYGYTF. In DNA, the CDR3 is TGTGCCAGCAGGGTAGTCGGGAACTATGGCTACACCTTC.

The chain employs TRBV2 and TRBJ1-3; D ambiguous. CDR1 and CDR2 (germline): SNHLY, FYNNEI. Trimming stripped 1 base from V and 4 bases from J, with 14 bases between. CDR3 size: 16 residues. The CDR3: CASSEEGTRAGNTIYF. The DNA of the CDR3 is TGTGCCAGCAGTGAAGAGGGAACGCGGGCCGGAAACACCATATATTTT.

This clone occurred once. The genes are TRBV18 and TRBJ1-5; no definite D call. The CDR3 consists of 14 residues. V was clipped by 2 bases and J by 0 bases, with 5 bases between them. Germline V gene data show CDR1 as KGHSH and CDR2 as LQKENI. CDR3 in amino acids: CASSPVGSNQPQHF. DNA for the CDR3: TGTGCCAGCTCACCAGTGGGTAGCAATCAGCCCCAGCATTTT. Supplemented by reference TRBV18 and TRBJ1-5, the full variable domain reads NAGVMQNPRHLVRRRGQEARLRCSPMKGHSHVYWYRQLPEEGLKFMVYLQKENIIDESGMPKERFSAEFPKEGPSILRIQQVVRGDSAAYFCASSPVGSNQPQHFGDGTRLSIL.

This clone was observed a single time. The chain carries TRBV19 and TRBJ2-7; D perhaps matches TRBD2 (5 bases). V lost 8 bases to trimming and J lost 4 bases, with 12 bases between them. The V gene's germline CDR1 is LNHDA and CDR2 SQIVND (reference sequence). CDR3 length equals 12 residues. The CDR3 loop reads CASSPAGYEQYF. CDR3 bases: TGTGCCAGTTCTCCGGCGGGTTACGAGCAGTACTTC.

V gene TRBV29-1 combines with J gene TRBJ2-1, with D uncertain. Trimming removed 4 bases from V and 0 bases from J, with 10 bases in between. The CDR3 runs 14 residues. Germline loops: CDR1 SQVTM, CDR2 ANQGSEA. CDR3 nucleotide sequence: TGCAGCGTTGCGAGAGCGCTCTCCTACAATGAGCAGTTCTTC. Protein product: CSVARALSYNEQFF.

The chain combines TRBV6-2 or TRBV6-3 with TRBJ2-1, with TRBD1 matching 9 bases. V trimming: 5 bases; J trimming: 16 bases; junction bases outside the gene matches: 6. This CDR3 spans 11 amino acids. Germline V gene data show CDR1 as MNHEY and CDR2 as SVGEGT. In nucleotides, the CDR3 is TGTGCCAGCAGTGACGGGACAGGGCAATTCTTC. Its protein is CASSDGTGQFF.

This rearrangement joins TRBV12-5 to TRBJ1-1; 8 bases are a match to TRBD1. Germline CDR1 and CDR2: LGHNT and FRNRAP. This CDR3 region has 15 residues. The junction had 5 bases not matched to a gene; V was cut back by 0 bases and J by 5 bases. The CDR3: CASGLVTGGYTEAFF. CDR3 DNA sequence: TGTGCTAGTGGTTTGGTAACAGGGGGATATACTGAAGCTTTCTTT.

This clone was recorded once. The rearrangement links TRBV20-1 to TRBJ2-7; D gene unclear. The CDR3 is made up of 11 amino acids. Deletions cut 0 bases from V and 2 bases from J, with 2 bases between. CDR1 is DFQATT and CDR2 is SNEGSKA in the germline V gene (reference sequence). CDR3 bases: TGCAGTGCTAGAGATCCCTACGAGCAGTACTTC. Translating it yields CSARDPYEQYF.

This sequence joins TRBV14 and TRBJ2-3; D gene ambiguous. The V end lost 3 bases, the J end lost 8 bases, and 12 bases lay between the germline ends. The germline CDR1 and CDR2 sequences are SGHDN and FVKESK. This CDR3 contains 13 residues. The CDR3 coding sequence is TGTGCCAGCAGCCAGATCCTCGAGGCTACGCAGTATTTT. As protein: CASSQILEATQYF.

The chain links TRBV6-1 to TRBJ2-5, with 11 nucleotides matching TRBD1. Germline V gene data show CDR1 as MNHNS and CDR2 as SASEGT. V shed 0 bases, J shed 5 bases, and the junction held 11 bases outside the gene matches. The CDR3 sequence is 18 residues long. CDR3 sequence (DNA): TGTGCCAGCAGTGAAGCTGCGGGGACAGGGGGGAACGCGGAGACCCAGTACTTC. Translating it yields CASSEAAGTGGNAETQYF.

The chain links TRBV2 to TRBJ1-5; D gene uncertain. V lost 6 bases, J lost 3 bases, and 9 bases lay in between. The V gene's germline CDR1 is SNHLY and CDR2 FYNNEI. This CDR3 is built from 13 residues. The CDR3 sequence is CASSGRNNQPQHF. Written as DNA, the CDR3 is TGTGCCAGCAGCGGACGGAACAATCAGCCCCAGCATTTT.

V and J are TRBV5-1 and TRBJ1-2; TRBD1 aligns across 8 bases. Germline-derived CDR1 and CDR2 are SGHRS and YFSETQ. V was clipped by 1 base and J by 4 bases; unmatched bases: 9. The CDR3 is 16 amino acids. The CDR3 DNA reads as TGCGCCAGCAGCTTGAAGGGACAGGATTTTTTCTATGGCTACACCTTC. This gives the protein CASSLKGQDFFYGYTF.

This chain joins TRBV7-5 and TRBJ2-7; the table names TRBD2, a call not compared with the DNA. TRBV7-5 is noted as a pseudogene. The CDR3 extends over 16 amino acids. Here the CDR3 reads CARSLRLAGDQYEQYF. Here the CDR3 DNA reads TGTGCCAGAAGCCTCCGACTAGCGGGGGACCAATACGAGCAGTACTTC.

V usage is TRBV6-6 and J usage is TRBJ1-1; D remains ambiguous. V lost 2 bases and J lost 5, with 3 bases in between. Germline V lookup: CDR1 MNHNY, CDR2 SVGAGI (reference sequence). The CDR3 is 11 residues long. CDR3 nucleotides: TGTGCCAGCAGTTACGGAACTGAAGCTTTCTTT. Translating gives CASSYGTEAFF.

The chain is built from TRBV30 and TRBJ1-2, with D hard to call. The V and J ends lost 0 bases and 0 bases respectively, with 20 bases between them. The CDR3 consists of 18 residues. CDR1 is GTSNPN, CDR2 SVGIG, per germline (reference sequence). CDR3 in DNA: TGTGCCTGGAGTGTACGCAGGACTTACCGACCAACTAACTATGGCTACACCTTC. This codes for CAWSVRRTYRPTNYGYTF.

V is TRBV19 and J is TRBJ1-4, with 7 bases that match TRBD1. Germline-derived CDR1 and CDR2 are LNHDA and SQIVND (reference sequence). The CDR3 contains 14 residues. The junction had 3 bases not matched to a gene; V was cut back by 8 bases and J by 0 bases. The CDR3 spells CASSTGATNEKLFF. The CDR3 nucleotides read TGTGCCAGTTCCACAGGGGCAACTAATGAAAAACTGTTTTTT.

The rearrangement uses TRBV2 and TRBJ2-2; TRBD1 matches at 9 bases. The CDR3 loop spans 17 amino acids. Germline V gene sequence: CDR1 SNHLY, CDR2 FYNNEI. The trim removed 4 bases at V and 7 bases at J, leaving 13 bases unmatched. The CDR3 region has the DNA TGTGCCAGCAGTGTACCCGGGACAGGGCGTTATGGCGGGGAGCTGTTTTTT. Protein product: CASSVPGTGRYGGELFF.

J is TRBJ1-5 and V is TRBV18; D remains ambiguous. The V gene's germline CDR1 is KGHSH and CDR2 LQKENI. This CDR3 is built from 14 residues. Trimming took 1 base from V and 6 from J, leaving 10 bases between them. The CDR3 sequence: CASSPQRIGQPQHF. The CDR3 coding sequence is TGTGCCAGCTCACCACAGAGAATCGGTCAGCCCCAGCATTTT.

The rearrangement links TRBV24-1 to TRBJ1-2; no clear D. This CDR3 comprises 11 residues. Germline V gene data show CDR1 as KGHDR and CDR2 as SFDVKD. Between the trimmed V and J ends, which lost 4 bases and 8 bases, there was a span of 7 bases. In DNA form, the CDR3 reads TGTGCCACCAGTGACATGGGGGGCTACACCTTC. This sequence encodes CATSDMGGYTF.

This clone was detected a few times. The chain recombines TRBV12-3 or TRBV12-4 with TRBJ1-6; D is ambiguous. The V and J ends lost 3 bases and 0 bases respectively, with 0 bases between them. This CDR3 is 13 amino acids long. DNA of the CDR3: TGTGCCAGCAGTTTCTCCTATAATTCACCCCTCCACTTT. Amino acids: CASSFSYNSPLHF.

The chain couples TRBV7-9 to TRBJ2-7, with D perhaps matching TRBD1 or TRBD2 (5 bases each). The germline V gene has CDR1 SEHNR and CDR2 FQNEAQ (reference sequence). Trimming shortened V by 1 base and J by 2 bases, and 9 bases separated the two germline ends. CDR3 size: 14 residues. The CDR3 DNA follows: TGTGCCAGCAGCTTAGATCGGGGACCCTACGAGCAGTACTTC. This gives the protein CASSLDRGPYEQYF.

V usage is TRBV24-1 and J usage is TRBJ2-3, with TRBD1 identical over 8 bases. Trimming took 0 bases from V and 4 from J; bases not matched to a gene: 5. The CDR3 totals 16 residues. Germline V gene lookup returns CDR1 KGHDR and CDR2 SFDVKD. CDR3: CATSDLSYRGADTQYF. CDR3 nucleotides: TGTGCCACCAGTGATTTGTCCTACAGGGGGGCAGATACGCAGTATTTT.

This chain links TRBV4-2 with TRBJ1-1, with D uncertain. With 4 bases removed from V and 6 bases from J, the gap between germline ends came to 12 bases. The CDR3 sequence is 13 residues long. CDR1 and CDR2 (germline): LGHNA, YNFKEQ. CDR3 sequence reads: CASSPDKFAEAFF. CDR3 coding DNA: TGTGCCAGCAGCCCAGACAAGTTCGCTGAAGCTTTCTTT.

The chain couples TRBV6-5 to TRBJ1-3, with no clear D. Germline V CDR1 and CDR2: MNHEY, SVGAGI. There are 14 residues in the CDR3. V was cut by 6 bases and J by 0 bases, with 9 bases left in between. In nucleotides, the CDR3 is TGTGCCAGCAGGTCCGGACTCTCTGGAAACACCATATATTTT. This codes for CASRSGLSGNTIYF.

The chain is built from TRBV2 and TRBJ2-2; tentative D call: TRBD1 (6 bases). The CDR3 sequence is 13 residues long. V was trimmed by 7 bases and J by 2 bases, leaving 8 bases between them. The V gene's germline CDR1 is SNHLY and CDR2 FYNNEI. CDR3 in amino acids: CASNRENTGELFF. The CDR3 bases are TGTGCCAGCAACAGGGAAAACACCGGGGAGCTGTTTTTT.

This chain connects TRBV13 to TRBJ2-3; D is unresolved. CDR3 length: 15 residues. The V end lost 3 bases, the J end lost 1 base, and 11 bases lay between the germline ends. Germline CDR1 reads PRHDT; CDR2 reads FYEKMQ (reference sequence). DNA of the CDR3: TGTGCCAGCAGCTTCGTGTCGTCTGGCACAGATACGCAGTATTTT. Its protein product is CASSFVSSGTDTQYF.

J is TRBJ2-2 and V is TRBV19; no clear D. Trimming shortened V by 5 bases and J by 5 bases, and 12 bases separated the two germline ends. Germline lookup yields CDR1 LNHDA and CDR2 SQIVND (reference sequence). The CDR3 covers 14 residues. The CDR3 DNA reads as TGTGCCAGTAGTCGCCAGGTGATTACCGGGGAGCTGTTTTTT. Amino acids: CASSRQVITGELFF.

The chain has TRBV15 and TRBJ1-2, with D maybe TRBD1 (6 bases). Germline V gene lookup returns CDR1 LNHNV and CDR2 YYDKDF (reference sequence). This CDR3 contains 15 residues. V lost 0 bases and J 8 bases, leaving 16 bases between the germline ends. The CDR3 DNA reads TGTGCCACCAGCAGAGATTATGGAGGGGGACTCGGCTACACCTTC. Protein: CATSRDYGGGLGYTF.